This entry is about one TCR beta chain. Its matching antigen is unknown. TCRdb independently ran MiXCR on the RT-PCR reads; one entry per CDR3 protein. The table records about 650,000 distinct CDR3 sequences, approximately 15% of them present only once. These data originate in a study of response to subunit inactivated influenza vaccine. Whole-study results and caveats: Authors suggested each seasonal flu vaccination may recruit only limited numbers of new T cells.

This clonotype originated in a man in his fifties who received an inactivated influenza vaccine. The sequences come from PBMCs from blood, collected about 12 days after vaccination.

DNA of the CDR3: TGCGCCAGCAGCCAAAGCAAAGCGAGCTCCTACGAGCAGTACTTC. Amino acid sequence: CASSQSKASSYEQYF. The rearrangement links TRBV4-3 to TRBJ2-7; no reliable D call. Between the trimmed V and J ends, which lost 2 bases and 0 bases, there was a span of 11 bases. The CDR3 runs 15 residues. Germline lookup yields CDR1 LGHNA and CDR2 YSLEER.